This TCR beta chain comes out of a study of PD-1 blockade in classical Hodgkin lymphoma. Study at large: The patients were dosed with nivolumab 3 mg/kg, infused intravenously every 2 weeks.

As concerns this clone: What it binds is not known.

CDR3 length: 14 amino acids. The trim removed 3 bases at V and 7 bases at J, leaving 4 bases unmatched. The germline CDR1 and CDR2 sequences are SGDLS and YYNGEE. The study, taken as a whole, reports: Patients newly diagnosed and complete responders had comparable baseline diversity. CD8+ TCR diversity did not rise significantly by C4D1, unlike CD4+.

The patients all showed relapse after autologous stem cell transplantation, while their brentuximab vedotin exposure varied. Using immunoSEQ multiplex PCR, the repertoire was profiled, and TCRdb retains in-frame clones only, with some absent. The table has a few thousand clones, over 55% seen once. This chain connects TRBV9 to TRBJ2-7, with 13 bases that match TRBD2. Sequenced here: peripheral blood mononuclear cells (PBMCs), sampled at baseline. The source of this sequence is a human donor with classical Hodgkin lymphoma. CDR3 in amino acids: CASSAEGLAGEQYF. The CDR3 nucleotides are TGTGCCAGCAGCGCGGAGGGACTAGCGGGAGAGCAGTACTTC. The whole variable domain, remainder taken from reference TRBV9 and TRBJ2-7, is DSGVTQTPKHLITATGQRVTLRCSPRSGDLSVYWYQQSLDQGLQFLIQYYNGEERAKGNILERFSAQQFPDLHSELNLSSLELGDSALYFCASSAEGLAGEQYFGPGTRLTVT.